This T cell receptor beta chain is from a study of T cell responses to AZD1222 COVID-19 vaccine. In regard to this clone: Its antigen is unknown.

General study results and limits: The reported proportion of spike-specific TCRs targeting unmutated variant regions was nearly half. Increased Spike-specific TCR breadth and depth were observed after two AZD1222 doses. Vaccine-related CD4 TCRs covered spike, predominating at 160-218 and 743-854. Researchers took repertoire samples only after the peak T cell response had come.

V lost 7 bases to trimming and J lost 10 bases, with 19 bases between them. From germline, CDR1 is LGHDT and CDR2 YNNKEL (reference sequence). The CDR3 has 13 residues. The method was immunoSEQ multiplex PCR; TCRdb's version includes in-frame clones alone and lacks a portion of them. This sample carries 150,000 to 200,000 clones, approximately 90% of them seen once, and the ten largest clones take 1% to 1.5%. The chain uses TRBV3-1 (or the pseudogene TRBV3-2) and TRBJ1-1; D is possibly TRBD1 (5 bases). The sequencing here drew on peripheral blood, taken 28 days after the second AZD1222 dose. This receptor was obtained from an adult who received the AZD1222 COVID-19 vaccine. CDR3 nucleotide sequence: TGTGCCAGCACCTTATCGGGGCAGGAGGTAGCTTTCTTT. The encoded protein is CASTLSGQEVAFF.